The clone carrying this TCR beta chain was recorded many times. Its antigen remains unknown. Time point specified: sample taken at primary tumor resection. Unsorted whole RNA from tumor, nontumor lung or frozen PBMC underwent sequencing. There were approximately 69 donors, all of them untreated patients with early-stage non-small cell lung cancer. Individually, TCR cDNA molecules were each labelled with a unique molecular identifier. Using its own MiXCR run on the 5' RACE reads, TCRdb lists one record per CDR3 protein. The top ten clones hold more than 13% of a sample with over 50,000 distinct CDR3 sequences, 7.5% to 8.5% of them seen once. This sample was taken from a study of spatial heterogeneity in lung cancer. Study overall: Combinations of a unique TCR and a UMI were tallied in raw reads, and on average each appeared more than ten times.

The study, taken as a whole, reports: Blood showed ubiquitous tumor TCRs more often at resection than at routine follow-up.

The source is a female donor with early-stage non-small cell lung cancer. Here the sequenced sample was PBMCs, taken at surgery.

The CDR3, as DNA: TGTGCCAGTAGCTTCGTGGACTATGGCTACACCTTC. It codes for CASSFVDYGYTF. The rearrangement joins TRBV19 to TRBJ1-2; D unclear. The germline gives CDR1 LNHDA, CDR2 SQIVND (reference sequence). This CDR3 is 12 amino acids long. V was cut by 6 bases and J by 3 bases, with 8 bases left in between.